The clone carrying this T cell receptor (beta chain) was seen many times. Its cognate antigen is unknown. Time point reported: patch test 3, about 24 weeks after DPC sensitization. Treatment: therapeutic diphenylcyclopropenone sensitization with weekly scalp DPC. The sample is drawn from a study of human T cells and chemical hapten exposure. Broader study findings: Among expanded TCRs, significantly more large CDR3 similarity clusters formed than among controls.

V was trimmed by 7 bases and J by 0 bases, leaving 13 bases between them. Looked up from germline, CDR1 is MNHEY and CDR2 is SMNVEV (reference sequence). CDR3 length equals 14 residues. MiXCR, applied by TCRdb to the RACE reads, yields one record per CDR3 protein. The repertoire holds 75,000 to 90,000 distinct CDR3 sequences, under 14% seen once, with more than 3% in the top ten. The sequence derives from a woman aged 45-65 years with alopecia areata. Some clones in this sample may be carry-over from other donors' samples. This chain links TRBV27 with TRBJ2-7, with D perhaps matching TRBD2 (6 bases). The sequences come from whole blood, collected in connection with sensitization to the hapten diphenylcyclopropenone (DPC). The CDR3 nucleotides read TGTGCCAGCACCCCGGGGAGGCCCTCCTACGAGCAGTACTTC. Amino acids: CASTPGRPSYEQYF.